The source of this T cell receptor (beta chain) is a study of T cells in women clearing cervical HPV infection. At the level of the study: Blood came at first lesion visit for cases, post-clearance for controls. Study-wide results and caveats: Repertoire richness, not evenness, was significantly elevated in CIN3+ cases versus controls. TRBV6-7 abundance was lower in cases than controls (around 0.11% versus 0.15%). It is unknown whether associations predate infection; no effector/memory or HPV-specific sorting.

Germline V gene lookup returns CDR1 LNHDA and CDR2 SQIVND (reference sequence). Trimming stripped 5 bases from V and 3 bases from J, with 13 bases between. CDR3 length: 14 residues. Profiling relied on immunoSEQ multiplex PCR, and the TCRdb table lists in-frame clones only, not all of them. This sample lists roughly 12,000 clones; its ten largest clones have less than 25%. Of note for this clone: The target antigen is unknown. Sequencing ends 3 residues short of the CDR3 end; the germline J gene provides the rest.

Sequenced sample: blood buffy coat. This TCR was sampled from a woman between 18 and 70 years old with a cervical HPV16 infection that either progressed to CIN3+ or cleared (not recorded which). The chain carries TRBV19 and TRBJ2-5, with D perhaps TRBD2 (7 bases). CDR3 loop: CASSDGGQEETQYF. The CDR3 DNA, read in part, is TGTGCCAGTAGTGACGGGGGGCAGGAAGAGACC.